The clone carrying this TCR beta chain has ten or more counts. These data are taken from a study of low-dose radiotherapy and immunotherapy resistance in tumors. Overall study: The study gave patients oral aspirin 300 mg daily for four cycles from cycle 1 day 1.

Documented time point: after trial treatment. The treatment: LDRT plus nivolumab, ipilimumab, low-dose cyclophosphamide and aspirin (RACIN trial). V was clipped by 0 bases and J by 0 bases, with 11 bases between them. The length of the CDR3 is 17 residues. TRAV- and TRBV-specific primers were used for first-strand cDNA, which covered alpha and beta chains. With a V-primer adapter and a constant-region primer, TCRs were amplified for 20 to 25 PCR cycles. Each CDR3 protein is one row after TCRdb ran MiXCR on the reads. Here the sample spans 35,000 to 50,000 distinct CDR3 sequences, under 30% being singletons.

Sequences were derived from PBMCs, sampled after low-dose radiotherapy plus immunotherapy. The TCR sequence derives from a male donor with prostate cancer. This chain uses TRBV23-1 with TRBJ1-4; D is possibly TRBD1 (6 bases). TRBV23-1 counts as an open reading frame of uncertain function. The CDR3 DNA reads as TGCGCCAGCAGTCAATCGAGGGGGGGAGCAACTAATGAAAAACTGTTTTTT. Translating gives CASSQSRGGATNEKLFF.